Shown below are 2 T cell receptor beta chains from a single sample sequenced in a study of T cells after yellow fever vaccination. One entry per CDR3 protein, called by TCRdb with MiXCR from the 5' RACE reads. This table holds over 250,000 distinct CDR3 sequences, roughly 5% found once. This sample comprised CD4+ T cells sorted from PBMCs, obtained on the day of the yellow fever booster vaccination. The receptor source for this set is a man aged 18-30 years who received the YFV17D yellow fever vaccine.

In this sample, this clonotype turned up many times. The chain uses TRBV5-1 and TRBJ1-1, with 8 bases identical to TRBD1. Germline CDR1 reads SGHRS; CDR2 reads YFSETQ. The CDR3 contains 15 residues. The V and J ends lost 4 bases and 3 bases, in that order; junction bases with no gene match: 8. In DNA form, the CDR3 reads TGCGCCAGCAGCCCCCGGACAGGGCTGGACACTGAAGCTTTCTTT. Its protein is CASSPRTGLDTEAFF.

This clonotype was detected a few times. CDR3 sequence (DNA): TGTGCCAGCAGCCAATTTAGCGGGGGCTCAGATACGCAGTATTTT. Translation: CASSQFSGGSDTQYF. The rearrangement joins TRBV4-2 to TRBJ2-3, with 9 bases aligning to TRBD2. Germline CDR1 is LGHNA and CDR2 is YNFKEQ. With 2 bases clipped from V and 4 bases from J, the junction kept 4 bases outside the gene matches. The CDR3 spans 15 residues.